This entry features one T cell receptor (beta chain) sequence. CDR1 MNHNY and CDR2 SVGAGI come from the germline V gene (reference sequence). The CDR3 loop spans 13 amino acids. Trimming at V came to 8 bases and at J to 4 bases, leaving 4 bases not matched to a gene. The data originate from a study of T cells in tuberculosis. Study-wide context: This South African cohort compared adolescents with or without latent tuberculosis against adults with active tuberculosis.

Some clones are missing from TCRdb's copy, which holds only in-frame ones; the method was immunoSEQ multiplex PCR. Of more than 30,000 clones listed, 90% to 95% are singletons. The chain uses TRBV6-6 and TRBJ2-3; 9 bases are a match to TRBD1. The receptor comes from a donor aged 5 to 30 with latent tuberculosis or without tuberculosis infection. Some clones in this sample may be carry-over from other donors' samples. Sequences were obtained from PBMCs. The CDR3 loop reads CASGGQGADTQYF. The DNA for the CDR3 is TGTGCCAGCGGGGGACAGGGCGCAGATACGCAGTATTTT.